Sequencing of this T cell receptor (beta chain) was carried out in a study of cytomegalovirus exposure and HLA in healthy donors. Overall study results and limits: Reports indicated that the classifier achieved high specificity and sensitivity in diagnosing cytomegalovirus status. Three CMV-associated chains were confirmed in vitro to be specific for CMV antigens.

Profiled with immunoSEQ multiplex PCR; TCRdb holds only in-frame clones, not every one. The table shows 78,000 or so clones, with 90% to 96% occurring only once. Germline CDR1 is MDHEN and CDR2 is SYDVKM. The CDR3 runs 14 residues. V shed 7 bases, J shed 4 bases, and the junction held 7 bases outside the gene matches. As concerns this clone: The antigen is unknown.

The chain has TRBV28 and TRBJ1-1, with 9 nucleotides matching TRBD1. Sequenced: PBMCs. This TCR derives from a young man in good health and CMV-seropositive. The CDR3 sequence: CASIETGGGTEAFF. The CDR3 DNA reads TGTGCCAGCATCGAGACAGGGGGAGGCACTGAAGCTTTCTTT.